Described below is a single T cell receptor beta chain sequence and its context. Its specificity is not known. TCR beta CDR3 amplified by multiplex PCR from approximately 1,100 ng genomic DNA. Clones were sequenced by immunoSEQ multiplex PCR, and TCRdb holds only the in-frame ones, with some missing. The table for this sample gives under 45,000 clones. These data originate in a study of T cells in women clearing cervical HPV infection. Overall study context: Blood came at first lesion visit for cases, post-clearance for controls.

Overall study findings and caveats: Unknown T-cell numbers per sample may underlie the richness differences.

What was sequenced was blood buffy coat. The source of this sequence is a woman between 18 and 75 years old with a cervical HPV16 infection that either progressed to CIN3+ or cleared (not recorded which).

Partial CDR3 DNA: TGTGCCAGCAGCTTAGTTGGACAGACCTACAATGAG. It is translated as CASSLVGQTYNE. The CDR3 in its entirety is CASSLVGQTYNEQFF. The chain joins TRBV7-9 to TRBJ2-1; D is possibly TRBD1 (6 bases). The read ends 3 residues shy of where the CDR3 ends; the end is completed using the germline J gene. The V end lost 1 base, the J end lost 2 bases, and 9 bases lay between the germline ends. The CDR3 has 15 residues. The germline V gene has CDR1 SEHNR and CDR2 FQNEAQ (reference sequence).